One sample yielded the 10 T cell receptor beta chains listed below, sequenced in a study of OX40 agonist ivuxolimab in advanced cancers. Libraries were prepared by immunoSEQ multiplex PCR; TCRdb keeps only in-frame clonotypes and omits some of them. This table has around 19,000 clones, approximately 84% appearing once. Here the sequenced sample was CD4+ or CD8+ T cells sorted from blood, taken in a trial of the OX40 agonist ivuxolimab. The source of these receptors is an adult with an advanced solid tumor such as melanoma, head and neck, liver or kidney cancer.

The V gene is TRBV9, the J gene TRBJ2-3, with a possible D match to TRBD2 (5 bases). Per germline, CDR1 SGDLS and CDR2 YYNGEE. The CDR3 spans 15 residues. V was pared by 4 bases and J by 5 bases, with 17 bases between. This CDR3 reads CASSLSGVVGDTQYF. The CDR3 DNA reads as TGTGCCAGCAGCCTGAGCGGTGTAGTAGGAGATACGCAGTATTTT.

The rearrangement links TRBV11-2 to TRBJ1-2; TRBD1 is a possible D gene (6 bases). Germline CDR1 and CDR2: SGHAT and FQNNGV. This CDR3 contains 15 residues. V shed 1 base and J shed 7 bases, with 16 bases lying between them. Here the CDR3 DNA reads TGTGCCAGCAGCTTAGTAGGGCGGTACAGGGCTGGCTACACCTTC. This encodes CASSLVGRYRAGYTF.

Only one count was recorded for this clone. The chain combines TRBV29-1 with TRBJ2-1, with 9 nucleotides matching TRBD2. V lost 1 base to trimming and J lost 4 bases; unmatched junction nucleotides: 8. Germline V gene lookup returns CDR1 SQVTM and CDR2 ANQGSEA. The length of the CDR3 is 16 residues. The chain's CDR3 is CSVEGVVAGEYNEQFF. For the CDR3, the DNA is TGCAGCGTTGAAGGGGTGGTAGCGGGAGAATACAATGAGCAGTTCTTC.

The chain couples TRBV7-3 to TRBJ2-3, with 7 bases lining up with TRBD2. The CDR3 consists of 15 residues. V shed 5 bases and J 2 bases; nucleotides not matched to a gene: 7. Germline assignment: CDR1 SGHTA and CDR2 FQGTGA. In DNA form, the CDR3 reads TGTGCCAGCAGCGCCTCCGGGACTACCACAGATACGCAGTATTTT. Translation gives CASSASGTTTDTQYF. Drawing the rest from reference TRBV7-3 and TRBJ2-3, the complete variable domain is GAGVSQTPSNKVTEKGKYVELRCDPISGHTALYWYRQSLGQGPEFLIYFQGTGAADDSGLPNDRFFAVRPEGSVSTLKIQRTERGDSAVYLCASSASGTTTDTQYFGPGTRLTVL.

CDR3 in DNA: TGTGCCAGCAGCTATAGAGGGGGGCACTCCTACGAGCAGTACTTC. The encoded protein is CASSYRGGHSYEQYF. V is TRBV7-3 and J is TRBJ2-7; D possibly matches TRBD1 or TRBD2 (6 bases each). Looked up from germline, CDR1 is SGHTA and CDR2 is FQGTGA. V lost 4 bases and J lost 0, with 13 bases in between. This CDR3 spans 15 amino acids. The whole variable domain, filled in from reference TRBV7-3 and TRBJ2-7, reads GAGVSQTPSNKVTEKGKYVELRCDPISGHTALYWYRQSLGQGPEFLIYFQGTGAADDSGLPNDRFFAVRPEGSVSTLKIQRTERGDSAVYLCASSYRGGHSYEQYFGPGTRLTVT.

V and J are TRBV6-6 and TRBJ2-7; tentative D call: TRBD2 (6 bases). The V end lost 5 bases, the J end lost 3 bases, and 14 bases lay between the germline ends. Germline V gene lookup returns CDR1 MNHNY and CDR2 SVGAGI (reference sequence). This CDR3 spans 14 amino acids. The CDR3, as DNA: TGTGCCAGCAGTGCATTTGGGGGGAGCTACGAGCAGTACTTC. Encoded protein: CASSAFGGSYEQYF.

The rearrangement joins TRBV11-1 to TRBJ2-1; no firm D call. Trimming pared 1 base from V and 8 bases from J, leaving 3 bases between. This CDR3 comprises 11 residues. Looked up from germline, CDR1 is SGHAT and CDR2 is FQDESV (reference sequence). CDR3 sequence reads: CASSLGHEQFF. The DNA for the CDR3 is TGTGCCAGCAGCTTAGGACATGAGCAGTTCTTC.

J is TRBJ2-1 and V is TRBV7-6; tentatively, D is TRBD1 (6 bases). CDR3 length: 15 residues. CDR1 and CDR2 from the germline V gene are SGHVS and FNYEAQ. V dropped 5 bases and J dropped 0 bases, with 11 bases sitting between them. DNA for the CDR3: TGTGCCAGCAGCAGGACAGAGAGCTCCTACAATGAGCAGTTCTTC. This translates into CASSRTESSYNEQFF. Based on the CDR3 plus reference TRBV7-6 and TRBJ2-1, the full variable domain is GAGVSQSPRYKVTKRGQDVALRCDPISGHVSLYWYRQALGQGPEFLTYFNYEAQQDKSGLPNDRFSAERPEGSISTLTIQRTEQRDSAMYRCASSRTESSYNEQFFGPGTRLTVL.

J is TRBJ1-2 and V is TRBV10-3, with TRBD1 as a possible D gene (5 bases). CDR1 and CDR2 from the germline V gene are ENHRY and SYGVKD. With 10 bases removed from V and 4 bases from J, the gap between germline ends came to 10 bases. The CDR3 extends over 11 amino acids. CDR3 in amino acids: CATATVYGYTF. In DNA, the CDR3 is TGTGCCACCGCGACAGTCTATGGCTACACCTTC.

This clone was detected only a few times. V and J are TRBV10-3 and TRBJ2-7, with D possibly matching TRBD2 (6 bases). CDR3 length: 15 residues. Germline CDR1 and CDR2: ENHRY and SYGVKD. Trimming took 0 bases from V and 5 from J, leaving 14 bases between them. The CDR3: CAISESGGWRDEQYF. The CDR3 nucleotides read TGTGCCATCAGTGAGTCGGGGGGATGGCGGGACGAGCAGTACTTC.